This T cell receptor (beta chain) was sequenced in a study of T cell responses to AZD1222 COVID-19 vaccine. About the research overall: Doses given second, at about 4 or about 12 weeks, were pooled.

Study-wide points: Repertoires were obtained solely post-peak T cell response. The CD4 TCRs associated with vaccination extended across spike and predominated at 160-218 and 743-854.

About this clone: As yet, its antigen is unknown.

Clones were sequenced by immunoSEQ multiplex PCR, and TCRdb holds only the in-frame ones, with some missing. This table has 200,000 to 300,000 clones, roughly 93% appearing once. Germline loops: CDR1 MNHNY, CDR2 SVGAGI (reference sequence). V gave up 10 bases and J gave up 4 bases, with 12 bases separating them. The CDR3 sequence is 12 residues long. The specimen comprised peripheral blood, sampled on day 0 of AZD1222 vaccination. V gene TRBV6-6 combines with J gene TRBJ2-3; D assignment may be TRBD1 or TRBD2 (6 bases each). This TCR came from an adult in good health. The CDR3 sequence is CAIKGGSDTQYF. CDR3 in DNA: TGTGCCATCAAGGGGGGTTCAGATACGCAGTATTTT.